This T cell receptor (beta chain) is from a study of OX40 agonist ivuxolimab in advanced cancers. Some background on the complete study: Ivuxolimab, which targeted the costimulatory receptor OX40 (CD134), was an agonistic, fully human IgG2 monoclonal antibody. Intravenous ivuxolimab was administered to patients every 2 weeks at six dose levels: 0.01, 0.1, 0.3, 1.5, 3 and 10 mg/kg. Patients were allowed to have had prior anti-PD-1, anti-PD-L1 or anti-CTLA-4 therapy, and 40% of the dose-escalation patients had previously received checkpoint inhibitors. In the dose-escalation cohort, 70% to 90% of patients were male, and the mean age was 60 years with a range of about 20 to 80. Peripheral TCRbeta sequencing was intended to test whether TCR sequence diversity was altered and clonal T-cell expansion was caused by ivuxolimab. Partial responses were achieved by three dose-escalation patients, of whom one had hepatocellular carcinoma and two had cutaneous melanoma. Among the 52 dose-escalation patients, about 19 had hepatocellular carcinoma, approximately 15 melanoma, 9 renal cell carcinoma and 9 head and neck cancer. The paper reports the monotherapy dose-escalation portion (N of about 50 patients) of the phase I ivuxolimab trial.

General conclusions and limits of the study: The antigen specificity of the peripheral T cells that underwent clonal expansion was not determined. On average, CD8+ T cells showed more expanded clones than CD4+ T cells after ivuxolimab. Partial responders in the 0.1-3.0 mg/kg groups had among the lowest normalized peripheral clonal expansion, especially among CD8+ T cells. At doses from 0.1 to 3.0 mg/kg, clonal expansion was seen in both CD4+ and CD8+ blood T cells between baseline and week 6. Low levels of normalized T-cell clonal expansion were also shown by some nonresponding patients.

The trial excluded patients who had a history of autoimmune disease or were on systemic immunosuppression. Peripheral blood for TCR sequencing was drawn from every dose cohort at baseline, at cycle 4 day 1 and at cycle 7 day 1. The samples were drawn from a first-in-human, open-label, multicenter phase I dose-escalation trial of ivuxolimab. Adults with locally advanced or metastatic melanoma, renal cell carcinoma, hepatocellular carcinoma or head and neck squamous cell carcinoma were enrolled in the trial. Before TCR sequencing, CD4+ T cells and CD8+ T cells were sorted from peripheral blood as separate populations. A word on this clone: Its antigen specificity is not known. Per-base qualities were not stored, and no clone one base away is much larger.

Genomic DNA was isolated from the sorted cells so that the TCRbeta CDR3 region could be sequenced. TCRbeta CDR3 regions were sequenced using the immunoSEQ Assay. TCRdb took this table from immuneACCESS and kept in-frame rearrangements with V and J called. Such tables lack part of the clones; where checked against another copy, unresolved V genes explain under half of the gap, and the rest is unexplained. The sample contains approximately 74,000 clones, 80% to 95% of them found a single time. The ten biggest clones cover approximately 0.49% of the sample. The cysteine opens and the phenylalanine closes a CDR3 of 15 amino acids. Only the CDR3 portion is preserved as DNA: 45 bases, with reading frame beginning at the first base. V is clipped by 7 bases and J by 4 bases, and the sequence between their germline boundaries is 17 bases long. From a lookup of the germline V gene, CDR1 and CDR2 are MDHEN and SYDVKM.

Here the sequenced sample was CD4+ or CD8+ T cells sorted from blood, taken in a trial of the OX40 agonist ivuxolimab. The chain joins TRBV28 to TRBJ1-3, with a weak D call of TRBD1 (5 bases match). This TCR was recovered from an adult with an advanced solid tumor such as melanoma, head and neck, liver or kidney cancer. The nucleotide sequence reads as follows: TGTGCCAGCACCCTCGGGGGGACGCAAGGAAACACCATATATTTT. This sequence encodes CASTLGGTQGNTIYF. With all but the CDR3 taken from the reference TRBV28 and TRBJ1-3 genes, the full variable domain is: DVKVTQSSRYLVKRTGEKVFLECVQDMDHENMFWYRQDPGLGLRLIYFSYDVKMKEKGDIPEGYSVSREKKERFSLILESASTNQTSMYLCASTLGGTQGNTIYFGEGSWLTVV.